The table lists the clone carrying this TCR beta chain with a few counts. The data were obtained in a study of cytomegalovirus exposure and HLA in healthy donors. The germline CDR1 and CDR2 sequences are WNHNN and SYGVQD (reference sequence). V lost 6 bases and J 3 bases, leaving 15 bases between the germline ends. The CDR3 contains 15 residues. In the PCR, 60 Vbeta and 13 Jbeta primers were used. The method was immunoSEQ multiplex PCR; TCRdb's version includes in-frame clones alone and lacks a portion of them. The table shows under 150,000 clones, with 75% to 85% occurring only once. V usage is TRBV10-1 and J usage is TRBJ2-4; possibly TRBD1 for D (5 bases). The clonotype was recovered from a woman between 45 and 60 years old in good health and CMV-seropositive. The specimen sequenced was PBMCs. In nucleotides, the CDR3 is TGCGCCAGCAGCGAGGACCTAAGGGGCAAAAACATTCAGTACTTC. It yields the protein CASSEDLRGKNIQYF.